One sample yielded the 27 T cell receptor beta chains listed below, sequenced in a study of T cell responses to AZD1222 COVID-19 vaccine. Repertoires were generated with immunoSEQ multiplex PCR, while TCRdb's copy carries only in-frame clones and drops some. Of around 110,000 clones in the sample, around 87% were seen once. This material consisted of peripheral blood, taken on day 0 of AZD1222 vaccination. All receptors derive from an adult in good health.

The chain couples TRBV5-4 to TRBJ1-3; no definite D call. The CDR3 sequence is 12 residues long. Germline CDR1 and CDR2: SGHNT and YYREEE (reference sequence). V lost 0 bases to trimming and J lost 4 bases, with 2 bases between them. This chain's CDR3 is CASSLDGNTIYF. CDR3 DNA: TGTGCCAGCAGCTTGGACGGAAACACCATATATTTT. The entire variable domain, with the rest obtained from reference TRBV5-4 and TRBJ1-3, is as follows: ETGVTQSPTHLIKTRGQQVTLRCSSQSGHNTVSWYQQALGQGPQFIFQYYREEENGRGNFPPRFSGLQFPNYSSELNVNALELDDSALYLCASSLDGNTIYFGEGSWLTVV.

The chain recombines TRBV3-1 (or the pseudogene TRBV3-2) with TRBJ2-1; 16 nucleotides match TRBD2. The CDR3 has 18 amino acids. In germline, CDR1 is LGHDT, CDR2 YNNKEL (reference sequence). The V segment lost 7 bases and the J segment 7 bases; nucleotides outside the gene matches: 13. The CDR3 protein is CASTSGLAGGQRSNEQFF. CDR3 nucleotide sequence: TGTGCCAGCACCTCGGGACTAGCGGGAGGGCAAAGGTCGAATGAGCAGTTCTTC.

In nucleotides, the CDR3 is TGTGCCAGCACCCCTGGAATCCATAATTCACCCCTCCACTTT. Translating gives CASTPGIHNSPLHF. The J gene is TRBJ1-6, the V gene TRBV3-1 (or the pseudogene TRBV3-2); no definite D call. Germline values: CDR1 LGHDT, CDR2 YNNKEL (reference sequence). The length of the CDR3 is 14 residues. Deletions cut 7 bases from V and 5 bases from J, with 12 bases between.

The V call is TRBV5-1, the J call TRBJ1-1; 9 positions match TRBD1. Germline lookup yields CDR1 SGHRS and CDR2 YFSETQ. The trim removed 4 bases at V and 5 bases at J, leaving 12 bases unmatched. The CDR3 covers 16 residues. The CDR3 bases are TGCGCCAGCAGCGCCGGGACAGGGCAGTGGAAGACTGAAGCTTTCTTT. It translates to CASSAGTGQWKTEAFF.

The gene calls are TRBV6-5 and TRBJ1-2; D not resolved. The CDR3 runs to 13 residues. Trimming removed 6 bases from V and 3 bases from J, with 11 bases in between. CDR1 and CDR2 (germline): MNHEY, SVGAGI. CDR3 in amino acids: CASRLPGYYGYTF. In DNA form, the CDR3 reads TGTGCCAGCAGATTACCGGGATACTATGGCTACACCTTC.

For the CDR3, the DNA is TGTGCCAGCGCCGACAGGGGCAATCAGCCCCAGCATTTT. Translation: CASADRGNQPQHF. This chain links TRBV12-3 or TRBV12-4 with TRBJ1-5; 7 bases map to TRBD1. The CDR3 extends over 13 amino acids. Unmatched junction bases numbered 3, after V lost 8 bases and J lost 2 bases.

This rearrangement joins TRBV11-2 to TRBJ1-2; no reliable D call. The germline V and J ends were trimmed by 4 bases and 1 base, with 19 bases remaining between them. Germline CDR1 reads SGHAT; CDR2 reads FQNNGV. CDR3 length: 17 residues. In DNA, the CDR3 is TGTGCCAGCAGCTCGGACCTAAGCTTAATTCGTAACTATGGCTACACCTTC. Protein sequence: CASSSDLSLIRNYGYTF.

The V call is TRBV6-6, the J call TRBJ1-1; weak D call: TRBD1 (5 bases). V was pared by 6 bases and J by 4 bases, with 18 bases between. Germline V lookup: CDR1 MNHNY, CDR2 SVGAGI (reference sequence). The CDR3 runs 15 residues. This chain's CDR3 is CASSSQAERGTEAFF. CDR3 DNA sequence: TGTGCCAGCAGCTCACAAGCGGAGAGGGGCACTGAAGCTTTCTTT.

The chain recombines TRBV2 with TRBJ1-2; D not certain. The CDR3 contains 13 residues. The germline V gene encodes CDR1 SNHLY and CDR2 FYNNEI. V was shortened by 7 bases and J by 0 bases, with 9 bases between the two germline ends. The DNA of the CDR3 is TGTGCCAGCATGGCAGATCCTAACTATGGCTACACCTTC. Protein: CASMADPNYGYTF.

This clone turned up a few times. This CDR3 is CASSQDSRVWNGYTF. The CDR3 DNA is TGTGCCAGCAGCCAAGATAGCAGGGTCTGGAATGGCTACACCTTC. This chain links TRBV3-1 (or the pseudogene TRBV3-2) with TRBJ1-2, with D tentatively TRBD1 (5 bases). The CDR3 covers 15 residues. With 0 bases removed from V and 6 bases from J, the gap between germline ends came to 14 bases. Germline loops: CDR1 LGHDT, CDR2 YNNKEL (reference sequence).

J is TRBJ1-1 and V is TRBV5-1; the D gene is possibly TRBD1 (5 bases). V lost 4 bases to trimming and J lost 1 base, with 8 bases between them. The germline V gene encodes CDR1 SGHRS and CDR2 YFSETQ. The CDR3 extends over 13 amino acids. CDR3 amino acids: CASSKTANTEAFF. The CDR3 DNA is TGCGCCAGCAGCAAGACAGCGAACACTGAAGCTTTCTTT.

The chain recombines TRBV7-9 with TRBJ2-7, with 7 bases that match TRBD1. CDR1 and CDR2 (germline): SEHNR, FQNEAQ (reference sequence). The CDR3 totals 15 residues. J gave up 5 bases and V 2 bases, and 9 bases lay outside the gene matches. The CDR3 reads CASSLSETGSHEQYF. The CDR3 nucleotides read TGTGCCAGCAGCTTATCGGAGACAGGGTCGCACGAGCAGTACTTC.

This chain uses TRBV7-9 with TRBJ1-1, with D hard to call. This CDR3 has 14 residues. V lost 3 bases and J 1 base, leaving 9 bases between the germline ends. The germline V gene encodes CDR1 SEHNR and CDR2 FQNEAQ (reference sequence). The chain's CDR3 is CASSFHRGNTEAFF. CDR3 sequence (DNA): TGTGCCAGCAGCTTTCATCGGGGGAACACTGAAGCTTTCTTT.

The chain has TRBV10-3 and TRBJ2-7; 10 bases are a match to TRBD1. The CDR3 spans 18 residues. Germline V gene data show CDR1 as ENHRY and CDR2 as SYGVKD. V shed 0 bases, J shed 0 bases, and the junction held 8 bases outside the gene matches. The CDR3 DNA sequence: TGTGCCATCAGTGAGTCGAGGGGTGGGACAGGGGCCTCCTACGAGCAGTACTTC. Protein: CAISESRGGTGASYEQYF.

This chain links TRBV6-2 or TRBV6-3 with TRBJ2-1; D perhaps matches TRBD2 (6 bases). Germline V gene sequence: CDR1 MNHEY, CDR2 SVGEGT. CDR3 length: 11 amino acids. V gave up 6 bases and J gave up 9 bases, with 9 bases separating them. CDR3 amino acids: CASSPSAEQFF. CDR3 coding DNA: TGTGCCAGCAGCCCTAGCGCTGAGCAGTTCTTC.

This chain links TRBV13 with TRBJ1-3; 8 bases map to TRBD1. CDR3 length equals 21 residues. From germline, CDR1 is PRHDT and CDR2 FYEKMQ (reference sequence). V was pared by 3 bases and J by 0 bases, with 19 bases of the junction left unmatched. Written as DNA, the CDR3 is TGTGCCAGCAGCTTGGGCCTCGGTCCGAGGACAGGGCCTAACTCTGGAAACACCATATATTTT. Translation: CASSLGLGPRTGPNSGNTIYF.

Written as DNA, the CDR3 is TGCAGCCCCTGGGGACTAGCGGACAACAATGAGCAGTTCTTC. Its protein is CSPWGLADNNEQFF. The rearrangement uses TRBV29-1 and TRBJ2-1; 11 bases map to TRBD2. J gave up 5 bases and V 8 bases, and 8 bases lay outside the gene matches. CDR3 length: 14 residues. Germline V gene data show CDR1 as SQVTM and CDR2 as ANQGSEA.

The V and J genes are TRBV7-8 and TRBJ1-2, with D unresolved. There are 11 residues in the CDR3. Germline V CDR1 and CDR2: SGHVS, FQNEAQ. The V and J ends lost 4 bases and 8 bases respectively, with 8 bases between them. CDR3 amino acids: CASSSRWGYTF. The CDR3 DNA follows: TGTGCCAGCAGCTCACGCTGGGGCTACACCTTC.

The chain couples TRBV6-1 to TRBJ2-6, with 10 bases identical to TRBD1. Germline CDR1 reads MNHNS; CDR2 reads SASEGT. The CDR3 spans 20 residues. With V trimmed by 2 bases and J by 0 bases, 10 bases remained unmatched. The CDR3 coding sequence is TGTGCCAGCAGTGAAAGGGAGGGACAGGGGACCGTCTCTGGGGCCAACGTCCTGACTTTC. It specifies CASSEREGQGTVSGANVLTF.

The chain couples TRBV5-1 to TRBJ1-5, with 12 bases identical to TRBD1. From germline, CDR1 is SGHRS and CDR2 YFSETQ. CDR3 length: 14 residues. Losses at the gene ends were 5 bases for V and 5 bases for J; bases not matched to a gene: 2. CDR3 DNA: TGCGCCAGCAGGGGACAGGGGGCTGATCAGCCCCAGCATTTT. Its translation: CASRGQGADQPQHF.

This chain connects TRBV6-6 to TRBJ1-3; D perhaps matches TRBD1 (6 bases). This CDR3 has 15 amino acids. From germline, CDR1 is MNHNY and CDR2 SVGAGI (reference sequence). V shed 5 bases and J shed 16 bases, with 27 bases lying between them. The DNA of the CDR3 is TGTGCCAGCAGTCAACTCGGGGGGGCTCCGAGTACTTCGTATTTT. This gives the protein CASSQLGGAPSTSYF.

This chain uses TRBV4-1 with TRBJ2-1; 8 bases map to TRBD2. From germline, CDR1 is MGHRA and CDR2 YSYEKL. Trimming took 1 base from V and 8 from J; bases not matched to a gene: 7. The CDR3 runs 15 residues. This CDR3 is CASSQGGLAGDEQFF. The CDR3 bases are TGCGCCAGCAGCCAAGGAGGACTAGCTGGGGATGAGCAGTTCTTC.

The V call is TRBV12-3 or TRBV12-4, the J call TRBJ1-3; D is uncertain. CDR3 size: 10 residues. The V end was cut by 5 bases, the J end by 5 bases, with 1 base between. The CDR3 bases are TGTGCCAGCAGTCGAAACACCATATATTTT. Protein sequence: CASSRNTIYF.

This chain uses TRBV29-1 with TRBJ1-2; the D is unclear. This CDR3 spans 14 amino acids. From germline, CDR1 is SQVTM and CDR2 ANQGSEA. Trimming removed 4 bases at V and 1 base at J, with 13 bases between. The CDR3 here is CSVGVTDYNYGYTF. The CDR3 DNA sequence: TGCAGCGTTGGAGTAACGGATTATAACTATGGCTACACCTTC. Full variable domain (remainder filled in from reference TRBV29-1 and TRBJ1-2): SAVISQKPSRDICQRGTSLTIQCQVDSQVTMMFWYRQQPGQSLTLIATANQGSEATYESGFVIDKFPISRPNLTFSTLTVSNMSPEDSSIYLCSVGVTDYNYGYTFGSGTRLTVV.

This clone was recorded once. V usage is TRBV3-1 (or the pseudogene TRBV3-2) and J usage is TRBJ1-5; 9 bases fit TRBD1. The CDR3 covers 15 residues. V was pared by 4 bases and J by 6 bases, with 7 bases of the junction left unmatched. Germline CDR1 reads LGHDT; CDR2 reads YNNKEL (reference sequence). CDR3 sequence reads: CASSRRNRGPQPQHF. The CDR3 DNA is TGTGCCAGCAGCCGTCGAAACAGGGGGCCTCAGCCCCAGCATTTT.

The chain recombines TRBV10-3 with TRBJ2-1; D is possibly TRBD2 (6 bases). Between the trimmed V and J ends, which lost 7 bases and 4 bases, there was a span of 17 bases. This CDR3 has 15 residues. The germline CDR1 and CDR2 sequences are ENHRY and SYGVKD. The CDR3 loop reads CAIIHGDSLYNEQFF. The CDR3 coding sequence is TGTGCCATCATTCACGGGGACTCCCTGTACAATGAGCAGTTCTTC.

This clone was seen just once. This chain connects TRBV7-9 to TRBJ1-3; unclear D gene. The germline V gene encodes CDR1 SEHNR and CDR2 FQNEAQ (reference sequence). V lost 2 bases, J lost 2 bases, and 7 bases lay in between. The CDR3 runs to 14 residues. DNA of the CDR3: TGTGCCAGCAGCTTATCTACTACTGGAAACACCATATATTTT. Translated: CASSLSTTGNTIYF.